The 21 T cell receptor beta chains listed next were all sequenced from one sample in a study of shared T cell receptors in the human thymus. Sequenced by immunoSEQ multiplex PCR; TCRdb stores in-frame clones only, minus some. This table holds over 650,000 clones, roughly 86% found once. Separately, the same data were catalogued under a study of human thymus T cells.

Sample: thymocytes. All receptors come from a boy less than two years old with a congenital heart defect.

The chain joins TRBV29-1 to TRBJ2-1; 11 nucleotides align to TRBD2. The V and J ends lost 5 bases and 1 base, in that order; junction bases with no gene match: 4. The CDR3 has 15 residues. CDR1 and CDR2 (germline): SQVTM, ANQGSEA. CDR3 coding DNA: TGCAGCGTTCGGATAGCGGGAGGGTCCTACAATGAGCAGTTCTTC. It codes for CSVRIAGGSYNEQFF.

The chain links TRBV7-3 to TRBJ2-7; maybe TRBD2 (6 bases). Germline loops: CDR1 SGHTA, CDR2 FQGTGA. The CDR3 totals 15 residues. Deletions cut 5 bases from V and 3 bases from J, with 17 bases between. CDR3 in amino acids: CASSPQAGPRYEQYF. DNA for the CDR3: TGTGCCAGCAGCCCCCAGGCGGGGCCGCGCTACGAGCAGTACTTC.

J is TRBJ2-1 and V is TRBV5-1, with no clear D. The germline V and J ends were trimmed by 2 bases and 0 bases, with 9 bases remaining between them. Germline V gives CDR1 SGHRS, CDR2 YFSETQ. The CDR3 sequence is 15 residues long. The CDR3 sequence is CASSFSLASYNEQFF. As DNA, the CDR3 is TGCGCCAGCAGCTTTTCACTTGCCTCCTACAATGAGCAGTTCTTC.

This rearrangement joins TRBV15 to TRBJ1-1; 7 bases agree with TRBD1. V shed 0 bases, J shed 4 bases, and the junction held 5 bases outside the gene matches. The length of the CDR3 is 15 residues. Germline loops: CDR1 LNHNV, CDR2 YYDKDF (reference sequence). The CDR3 reads CATSRDPSGGTEAFF. The CDR3 coding sequence is TGTGCCACCAGCAGAGATCCCTCAGGGGGCACTGAAGCTTTCTTT.

The CDR3 is CASSLGWAGGSKNIQYF. The CDR3 bases are TGTGCCAGCAGCTTAGGGTGGGCAGGGGGTTCCAAAAACATTCAGTACTTC. This chain joins TRBV11-2 and TRBJ2-4, with TRBD1 matching over 7 bases. Trimming took 1 base from V and 2 from J; bases not matched to a gene: 8. The length of the CDR3 is 17 residues. Germline CDR1 is SGHAT and CDR2 is FQNNGV.

The chain carries TRBV11-2 and TRBJ1-2, with D possibly TRBD1 on 5 matching bases. CDR3 length: 15 amino acids. The V end lost 4 bases, the J end lost 5 bases, and 17 bases lay between the germline ends. Germline-derived CDR1 and CDR2 are SGHAT and FQNNGV. As DNA, the CDR3 is TGTGCCAGCAGCTCCGGGGGGAGGACGGATTATGGCTACACCTTC. This encodes CASSSGGRTDYGYTF.

The chain recombines TRBV2 with TRBJ1-1; 8 bases are a match to TRBD1. This CDR3 is built from 13 residues. Germline loops: CDR1 SNHLY, CDR2 FYNNEI. J lost 4 bases, V lost 9 bases, and 7 bases had no gene match. CDR3 sequence reads: CARRRGRGTEAFF. The DNA for the CDR3 is TGTGCCAGACGCAGGGGGCGCGGCACTGAAGCTTTCTTT.

This clone was seen once. The gene calls are TRBV19 and TRBJ2-2, with 9 bases that match TRBD2. Per germline, CDR1 LNHDA and CDR2 SQIVND (reference sequence). The junction had 15 bases not matched to a gene; V was cut back by 4 bases and J by 3 bases. This CDR3 region has 19 residues. CDR3 loop: CASSTRAGGPSSDTGELFF. As DNA, the CDR3 is TGTGCCAGTAGTACTAGGGCGGGAGGGCCGAGTTCCGACACCGGGGAGCTGTTTTTT.

The V call is TRBV5-4, the J call TRBJ1-2; TRBD1 is a possible D gene (5 bases). V shed 6 bases and J shed 8 bases, with 20 bases lying between them. The CDR3 is 14 residues long. Germline V CDR1 and CDR2: SGHNT, YYREEE (reference sequence). CDR3 bases: TGTGCCAGCAATGTACGGGGGGAGTCTCGCGGCTACACCTTC. It specifies CASNVRGESRGYTF.

This sequence joins TRBV9 and TRBJ1-6, with 8 bases aligning to TRBD1. Unmatched junction bases numbered 12, after V lost 3 bases and J lost 10 bases. The length of the CDR3 is 16 residues. Germline assignment: CDR1 SGDLS and CDR2 YYNGEE. The CDR3 DNA is TGTGCCAGCAGCGCCAGGAGGACAGGGTGGGGATCACCCCTCCACTTT. Its translation: CASSARRTGWGSPLHF.

The chain joins TRBV5-1 to TRBJ2-3, with 14 positions matching TRBD2. This CDR3 is 15 amino acids long. Looked up from germline, CDR1 is SGHRS and CDR2 is YFSETQ. Trimming took 7 bases from V and 11 from J; bases not matched to a gene: 12. In nucleotides, the CDR3 is TGCGCCAGCGGTTCGGGGACTAGCGGGGGTGATGGGCAGTATTTT. Translated, it gives CASGSGTSGGDGQYF.

This rearrangement joins TRBV6-5 to TRBJ2-7; possibly TRBD2 for D (7 bases). Germline V gives CDR1 MNHEY, CDR2 SVGAGI. Between the trimmed V and J ends, which lost 4 bases and 7 bases, there was a span of 17 bases. The CDR3 sequence is 14 residues long. The CDR3 here is CASSSRRGAREQYF. The CDR3 DNA reads as TGTGCCAGCAGTTCTCGTCGGGGGGCAAGGGAGCAGTACTTC.

A few counts support this clone. This CDR3 is CASSPWGGRDPGNTIYF. The CDR3, as DNA: TGCGCCAGCAGCCCTTGGGGTGGCAGGGATCCTGGAAACACCATATATTTT. The gene calls are TRBV5-1 and TRBJ1-3; weak D call: TRBD1 (5 bases). CDR3 length: 17 residues. Germline CDR1 is SGHRS and CDR2 is YFSETQ. V was clipped by 4 bases and J by 2 bases, with 19 bases between them.

This chain joins TRBV9 and TRBJ1-3, with D possibly being TRBD1 (6 bases). V shed 0 bases and J shed 4 bases, with 8 bases lying between them. Per germline, CDR1 SGDLS and CDR2 YYNGEE. The CDR3 consists of 14 residues. CDR3: CASSVDRVGNTIYF. The CDR3 DNA is TGTGCCAGCAGCGTAGACAGGGTGGGAAACACCATATATTTT.

The chain joins TRBV2 to TRBJ2-7; 12 bases fit TRBD2. The germline V gene encodes CDR1 SNHLY and CDR2 FYNNEI. The trim removed 7 bases at V and 3 bases at J, leaving 7 bases unmatched. The CDR3 consists of 15 residues. The CDR3 coding sequence is TGTGCCAGCAATACGGGACTAGCGGGCAACTACGAGCAGTACTTC. This codes for CASNTGLAGNYEQYF.

The chain couples TRBV19 to TRBJ1-1, with 10 nucleotides matching TRBD1. This CDR3 region has 15 residues. Per the germline V gene, CDR1 is LNHDA and CDR2 is SQIVND (reference sequence). With 7 bases clipped from V and 7 bases from J, the junction kept 12 bases outside the gene matches. CDR3 sequence reads: CASTGFRTGGYEAFF. CDR3 sequence (DNA): TGTGCCAGTACCGGATTTAGGACAGGGGGTTATGAAGCTTTCTTT.

V is TRBV7-9 and J is TRBJ1-2; 7 bases line up with TRBD1. Looked up from germline, CDR1 is SEHNR and CDR2 is FQNEAQ (reference sequence). V trimming: 7 bases; J trimming: 5 bases; junction bases outside the gene matches: 7. This CDR3 is built from 13 residues. The chain's CDR3 is CASTKTGLYGYTF. CDR3 nucleotides: TGTGCCAGCACCAAGACAGGGTTGTATGGCTACACCTTC.

The rearrangement uses TRBV6-1 and TRBJ2-7, with 9 bases fitting TRBD1. Trimming took 5 bases from V and 3 from J; bases not matched to a gene: 5. Per the germline V gene, CDR1 is MNHNS and CDR2 is SASEGT. This CDR3 has 14 residues. The CDR3 coding sequence is TGTGCCAGCAGTAATGCGACAGGGGGCTACGAGCAGTACTTC. This translates into CASSNATGGYEQYF.

This rearrangement joins TRBV10-2 to TRBJ2-2; the match to TRBD2 covers 7 bases. This CDR3 is 11 amino acids long. Trimming at V came to 6 bases and at J to 8 bases, leaving 0 bases not matched to a gene. Germline V gives CDR1 WSHSY, CDR2 SAAADI. CDR3 amino acids: CASRAGGELFF. The DNA of the CDR3 is TGCGCCAGCAGAGCGGGAGGGGAGCTGTTTTTT.

The V and J genes are TRBV10-3 and TRBJ2-1; TRBD2 matches at 8 bases. This CDR3 is built from 16 residues. V lost 4 bases, J lost 7 bases, and 12 bases stayed unmatched. Germline assignment: CDR1 ENHRY and CDR2 SYGVKD. The CDR3 loop reads CAISVLAGPQGNEQFF. In DNA, the CDR3 is TGTGCCATCAGTGTTCTAGCGGGCCCCCAAGGGAATGAGCAGTTCTTC.

The chain has TRBV13 and TRBJ2-5, with 7 bases fitting TRBD2. Germline V CDR1 and CDR2: PRHDT, FYEKMQ (reference sequence). CDR3 length: 17 amino acids. V lost 5 bases and J lost 2; bases outside the gene matches: 14. In DNA, the CDR3 is TGTGCCAGCAGCCTCCCGGGACTACCGGGGGATCAAGAGACCCAGTACTTC. Translating it yields CASSLPGLPGDQETQYF. Variable domain in full (rest from reference TRBV13 and TRBJ2-5): AAGVIQSPRHLIKEKRETATLKCYPIPRHDTVYWYQQGPGQDPQFLISFYEKMQSDKGSIPDRFSAQQFSDYHSELNMSSLELGDSALYFCASSLPGLPGDQETQYFGPGTRLLVL.